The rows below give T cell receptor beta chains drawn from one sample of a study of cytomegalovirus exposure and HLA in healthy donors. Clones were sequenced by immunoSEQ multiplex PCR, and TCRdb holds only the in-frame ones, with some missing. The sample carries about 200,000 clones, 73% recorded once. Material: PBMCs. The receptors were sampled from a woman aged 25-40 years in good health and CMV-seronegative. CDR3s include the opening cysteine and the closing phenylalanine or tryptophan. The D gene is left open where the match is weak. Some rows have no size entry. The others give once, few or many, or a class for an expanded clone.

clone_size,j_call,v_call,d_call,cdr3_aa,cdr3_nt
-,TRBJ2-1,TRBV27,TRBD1,CASRDRGPYNEQFF,TGTGCCAGCAGGGACAGGGGGCCGTACAATGAGCAGTTCTTC
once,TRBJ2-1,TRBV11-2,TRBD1,CASNHGQGVVNEQFF,TGTGCCAGCAACCACGGGCAGGGGGTTGTCAATGAGCAGTTCTTC
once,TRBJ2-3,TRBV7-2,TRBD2,CASSLELAGGTDTQYF,TGTGCCAGCAGCTTAGAACTAGCGGGGGGCACAGATACGCAGTATTTT
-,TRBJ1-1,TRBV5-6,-,CASSYGSNTEAFF,TGTGCCAGCAGCTACGGGAGTAACACTGAAGCTTTCTTT
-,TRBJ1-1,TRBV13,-,CASSLGGAEAFF,TGTGCCAGCAGCTTAGGAGGGGCAGAGGCTTTCTTT
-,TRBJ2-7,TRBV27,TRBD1,CASSPTGDSYEQYF,TGTGCCAGCAGTCCTACAGGGGACAGCTACGAGCAGTACTTC
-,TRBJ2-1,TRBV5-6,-,CASSLRREQFF,TGTGCCAGCAGCTTGAGGCGGGAGCAGTTCTTC
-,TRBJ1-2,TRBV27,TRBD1,CASRAIGTGDYGYTF,TGTGCCAGCAGGGCCATCGGGACAGGTGACTATGGCTACACCTTC
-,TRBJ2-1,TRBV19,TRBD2,CASSVGLADNEQFF,TGTGCCAGTAGTGTGGGACTAGCAGACAATGAGCAGTTCTTC
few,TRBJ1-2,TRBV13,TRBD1,CAIPGYGQDQPRGYTF,TGTGCCATCCCCGGATATGGACAGGACCAGCCCCGTGGCTACACCTTC